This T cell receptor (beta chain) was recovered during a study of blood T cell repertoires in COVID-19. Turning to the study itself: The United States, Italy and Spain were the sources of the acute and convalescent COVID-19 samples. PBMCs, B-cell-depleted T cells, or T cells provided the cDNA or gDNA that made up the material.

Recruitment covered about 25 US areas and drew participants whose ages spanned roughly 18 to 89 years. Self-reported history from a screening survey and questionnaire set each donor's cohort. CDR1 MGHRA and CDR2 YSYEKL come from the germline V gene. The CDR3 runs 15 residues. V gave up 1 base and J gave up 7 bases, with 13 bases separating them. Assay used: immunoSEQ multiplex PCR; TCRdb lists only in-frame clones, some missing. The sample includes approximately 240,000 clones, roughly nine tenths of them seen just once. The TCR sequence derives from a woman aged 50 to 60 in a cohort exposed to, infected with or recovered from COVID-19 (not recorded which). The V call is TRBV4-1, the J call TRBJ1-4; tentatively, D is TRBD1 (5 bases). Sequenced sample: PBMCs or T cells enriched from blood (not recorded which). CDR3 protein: CASSQGVGAAEKLFF. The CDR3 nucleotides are TGCGCCAGCAGCCAAGGTGTAGGGGCGGCTGAAAAACTGTTTTTT.